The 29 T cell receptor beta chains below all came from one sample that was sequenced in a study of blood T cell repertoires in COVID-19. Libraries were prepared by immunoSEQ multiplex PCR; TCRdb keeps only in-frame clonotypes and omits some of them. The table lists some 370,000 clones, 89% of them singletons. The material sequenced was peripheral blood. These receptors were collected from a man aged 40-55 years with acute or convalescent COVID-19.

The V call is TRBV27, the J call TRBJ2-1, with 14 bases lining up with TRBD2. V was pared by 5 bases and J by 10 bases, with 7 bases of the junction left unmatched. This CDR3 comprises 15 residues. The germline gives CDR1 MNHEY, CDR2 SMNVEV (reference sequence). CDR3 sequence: CASSTGLAGVGEQFF. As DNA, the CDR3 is TGTGCCAGCAGTACGGGACTAGCGGGAGTAGGCGAGCAGTTCTTC.

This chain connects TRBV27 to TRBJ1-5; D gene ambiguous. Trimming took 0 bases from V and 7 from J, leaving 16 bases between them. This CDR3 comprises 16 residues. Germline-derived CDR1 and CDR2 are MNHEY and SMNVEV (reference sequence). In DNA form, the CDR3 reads TGTGCCAGCAGTTTATCGTGGCCCGTAGGGAGACAGCCCCAGCATTTT. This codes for CASSLSWPVGRQPQHF.

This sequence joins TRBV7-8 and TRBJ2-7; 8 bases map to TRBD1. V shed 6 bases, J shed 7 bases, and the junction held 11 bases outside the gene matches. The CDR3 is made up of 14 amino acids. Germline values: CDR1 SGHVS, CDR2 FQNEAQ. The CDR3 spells CASRKLDRAGEQYF. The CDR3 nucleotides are TGTGCCAGCAGGAAACTGGACAGGGCGGGAGAGCAGTACTTC. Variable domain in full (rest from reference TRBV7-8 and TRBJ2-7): GAGVSQSPRYKVAKRGQDVALRCDPISGHVSLFWYQQALGQGPEFLTYFQNEAQLDKSGLPSDRFFAERPEGSVSTLKIQRTQQEDSAVYLCASRKLDRAGEQYFGPGTRLTVT.

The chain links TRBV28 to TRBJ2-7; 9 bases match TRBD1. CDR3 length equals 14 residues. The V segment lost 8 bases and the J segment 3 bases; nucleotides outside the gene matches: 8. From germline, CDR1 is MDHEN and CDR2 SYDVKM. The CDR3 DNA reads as TGTGCCAGCGGAGCCGGGACAGGGCGCTACGAGCAGTACTTC. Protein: CASGAGTGRYEQYF.

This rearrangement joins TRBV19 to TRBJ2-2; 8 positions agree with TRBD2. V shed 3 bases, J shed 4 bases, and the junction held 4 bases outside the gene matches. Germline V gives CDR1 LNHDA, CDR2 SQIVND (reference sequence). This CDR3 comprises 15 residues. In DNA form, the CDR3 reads TGTGCCAGTAGTATCCCGGGAGGGCTCACCGGGGAGCTGTTTTTT. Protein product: CASSIPGGLTGELFF.

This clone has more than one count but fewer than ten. The CDR3 loop reads CASRAAGVAGELFF. The DNA of the CDR3 is TGTGCCAGCAGGGCGGCAGGGGTCGCCGGGGAGCTGTTTTTT. V and J are TRBV6-5 and TRBJ2-2; a weak D match, TRBD1 (6 bases). Trimming took 6 bases from V and 6 from J, leaving 14 bases between them. The CDR3 consists of 14 residues. In germline, CDR1 is MNHEY, CDR2 SVGAGI.

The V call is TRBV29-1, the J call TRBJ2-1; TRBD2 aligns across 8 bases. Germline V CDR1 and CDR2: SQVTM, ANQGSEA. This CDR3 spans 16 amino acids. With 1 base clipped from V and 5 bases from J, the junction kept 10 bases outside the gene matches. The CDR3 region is CSVEGLGGRLHNEQFF. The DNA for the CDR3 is TGCAGCGTTGAAGGTCTGGGCGGGAGGCTTCACAATGAGCAGTTCTTC.

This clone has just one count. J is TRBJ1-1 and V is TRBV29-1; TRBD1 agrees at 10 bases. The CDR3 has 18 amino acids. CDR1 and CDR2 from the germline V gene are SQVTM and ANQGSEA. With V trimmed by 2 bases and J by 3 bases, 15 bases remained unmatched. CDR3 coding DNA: TGCAGCGTTGAACGGCCGGGACAGGGGAGTTTCTGGTACACTGAAGCTTTCTTT. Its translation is CSVERPGQGSFWYTEAFF. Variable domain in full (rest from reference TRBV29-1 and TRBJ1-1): SAVISQKPSRDICQRGTSLTIQCQVDSQVTMMFWYRQQPGQSLTLIATANQGSEATYESGFVIDKFPISRPNLTFSTLTVSNMSPEDSSIYLCSVERPGQGSFWYTEAFFGQGTRLTVV.

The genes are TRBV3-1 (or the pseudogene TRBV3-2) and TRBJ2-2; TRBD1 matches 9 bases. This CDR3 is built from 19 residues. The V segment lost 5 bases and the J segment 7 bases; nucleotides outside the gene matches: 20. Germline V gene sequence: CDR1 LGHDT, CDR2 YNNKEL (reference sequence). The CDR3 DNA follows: TGTGCCAGCAGCAAATATTCAGGGACAGGGCCTTTAGGGGACGGGGAGCTGTTTTTT. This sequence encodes CASSKYSGTGPLGDGELFF.

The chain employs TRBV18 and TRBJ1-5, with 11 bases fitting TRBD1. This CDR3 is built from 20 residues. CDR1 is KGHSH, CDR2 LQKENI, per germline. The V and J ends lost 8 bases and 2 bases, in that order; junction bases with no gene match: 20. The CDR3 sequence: CASPLRTGGEFFLGNQPQHF. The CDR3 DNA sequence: TGTGCCAGCCCTCTGCGGACAGGGGGCGAGTTTTTCCTTGGCAATCAGCCCCAGCATTTT.

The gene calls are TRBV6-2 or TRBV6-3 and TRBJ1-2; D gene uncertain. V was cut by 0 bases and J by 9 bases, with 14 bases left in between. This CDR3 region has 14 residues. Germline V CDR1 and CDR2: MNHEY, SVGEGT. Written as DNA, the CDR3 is TGTGCCAGCAGTTACTCAGCAGGAAAGTACAGCTACACCTTC. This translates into CASSYSAGKYSYTF.

Here the CDR3 reads CASSSTGQTYEQYF. CDR3 coding DNA: TGTGCCAGCAGCTCTACGGGACAAACCTACGAGCAGTACTTC. The chain combines TRBV7-9 with TRBJ2-7; TRBD1 might be the D (6 bases). The CDR3 consists of 14 residues. Trimming stripped 4 bases from V and 2 bases from J, with 12 bases between. Per the germline V gene, CDR1 is SEHNR and CDR2 is FQNEAQ (reference sequence).

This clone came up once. The chain's CDR3 is CASSLLRSGNQPQHF. As DNA, the CDR3 is TGTGCCAGCAGTTTACTTAGGAGTGGCAATCAGCCCCAGCATTTT. This sequence joins TRBV28 and TRBJ1-5; D unresolved. Germline CDR1 and CDR2: MDHEN and SYDVKM. The V gene lost 2 bases and the J gene lost 2 bases, with 10 bases spanning the gap. This CDR3 is built from 15 residues. The variable domain in full, with the rest retrieved from reference TRBV28 and TRBJ1-5, is DVKVTQSSRYLVKRTGEKVFLECVQDMDHENMFWYRQDPGLGLRLIYFSYDVKMKEKGDIPEGYSVSREKKERFSLILESASTNQTSMYLCASSLLRSGNQPQHFGDGTRLSIL.

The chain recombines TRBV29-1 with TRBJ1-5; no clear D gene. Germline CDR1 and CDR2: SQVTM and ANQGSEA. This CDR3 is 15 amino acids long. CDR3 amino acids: CRSGLYPHSNQPQHF. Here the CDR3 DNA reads TGCAGGTCCGGTTTATATCCGCATAGCAATCAGCCCCAGCATTTT.

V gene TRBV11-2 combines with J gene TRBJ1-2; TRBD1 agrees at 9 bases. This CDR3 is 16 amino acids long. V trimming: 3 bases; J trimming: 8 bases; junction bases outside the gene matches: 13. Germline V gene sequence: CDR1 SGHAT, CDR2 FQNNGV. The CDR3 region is CASSFGPGTGSRGYTF. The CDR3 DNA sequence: TGTGCCAGCAGCTTCGGTCCCGGGACAGGGTCTAGAGGCTACACCTTC.

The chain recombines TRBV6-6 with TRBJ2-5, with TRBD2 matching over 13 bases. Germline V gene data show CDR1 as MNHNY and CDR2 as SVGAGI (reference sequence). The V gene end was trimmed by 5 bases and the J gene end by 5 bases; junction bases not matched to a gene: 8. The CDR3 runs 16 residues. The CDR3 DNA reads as TGTGCCAGCAGTCCGCCGACTAGCGGGAGGTGGGAGACCCAGTACTTC. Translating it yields CASSPPTSGRWETQYF.

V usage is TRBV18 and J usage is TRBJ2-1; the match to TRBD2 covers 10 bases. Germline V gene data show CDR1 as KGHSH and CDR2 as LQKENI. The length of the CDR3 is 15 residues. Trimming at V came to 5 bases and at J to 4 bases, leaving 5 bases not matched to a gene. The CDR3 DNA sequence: TGTGCCAGCTCAGATGGACTAGCGGCTTACAATGAGCAGTTCTTC. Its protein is CASSDGLAAYNEQFF.

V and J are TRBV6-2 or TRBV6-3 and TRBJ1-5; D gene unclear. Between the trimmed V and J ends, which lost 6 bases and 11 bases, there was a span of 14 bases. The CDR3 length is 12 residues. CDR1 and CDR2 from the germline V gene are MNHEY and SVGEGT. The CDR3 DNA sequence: TGTGCCAGCAGCCTACCCCAGAGGTCCCAGCATTTT. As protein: CASSLPQRSQHF.

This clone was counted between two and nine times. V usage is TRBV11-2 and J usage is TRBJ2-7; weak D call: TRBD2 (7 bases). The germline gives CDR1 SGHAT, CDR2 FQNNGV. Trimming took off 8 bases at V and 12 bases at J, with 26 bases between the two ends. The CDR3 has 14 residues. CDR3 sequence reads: CASVSIRHREGVYF. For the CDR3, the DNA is TGTGCCAGCGTCAGTATCCGGCACAGGGAGGGGGTGTACTTC.

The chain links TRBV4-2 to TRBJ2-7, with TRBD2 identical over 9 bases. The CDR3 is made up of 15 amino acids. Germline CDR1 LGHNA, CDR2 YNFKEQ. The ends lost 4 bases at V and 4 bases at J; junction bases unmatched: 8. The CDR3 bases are TGTGCCAGCAGCCCCCGGCGGGAGGGCCTATACGAGCAGTACTTC. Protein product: CASSPRREGLYEQYF.

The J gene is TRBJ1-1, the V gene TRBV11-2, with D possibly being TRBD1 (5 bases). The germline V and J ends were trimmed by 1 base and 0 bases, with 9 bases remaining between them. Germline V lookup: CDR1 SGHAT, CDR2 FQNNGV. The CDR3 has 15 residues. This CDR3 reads CASSLATQVNTEAFF. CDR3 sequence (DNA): TGTGCCAGCAGCTTAGCTACACAGGTGAACACTGAAGCTTTCTTT.

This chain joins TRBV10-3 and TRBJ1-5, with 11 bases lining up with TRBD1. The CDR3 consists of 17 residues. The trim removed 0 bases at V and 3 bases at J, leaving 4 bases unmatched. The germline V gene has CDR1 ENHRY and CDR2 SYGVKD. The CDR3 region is CAISESRTGGNNQPQHF. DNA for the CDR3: TGTGCCATCAGTGAGTCCCGGACAGGGGGCAACAATCAGCCCCAGCATTTT.

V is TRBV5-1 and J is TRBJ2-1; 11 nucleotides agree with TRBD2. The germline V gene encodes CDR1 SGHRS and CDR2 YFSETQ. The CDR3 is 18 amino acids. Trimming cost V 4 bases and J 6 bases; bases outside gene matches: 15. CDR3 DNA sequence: TGCGCCAGCAGCCCAGGATTAGCGGGGGGGCCCGAGATCAATGAGCAGTTCTTC. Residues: CASSPGLAGGPEINEQFF.

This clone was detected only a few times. The chain's CDR3 is CASSHRLAGETQYF. The CDR3 DNA reads TGTGCCAGCAGCCACAGACTAGCCGGCGAGACCCAGTACTTC. The chain joins TRBV7-6 to TRBJ2-5; TRBD2 agrees at 7 bases. The germline gives CDR1 SGHVS, CDR2 FNYEAQ. V was pared by 5 bases and J by 5 bases, with 8 bases of the junction left unmatched. The length of the CDR3 is 14 residues.

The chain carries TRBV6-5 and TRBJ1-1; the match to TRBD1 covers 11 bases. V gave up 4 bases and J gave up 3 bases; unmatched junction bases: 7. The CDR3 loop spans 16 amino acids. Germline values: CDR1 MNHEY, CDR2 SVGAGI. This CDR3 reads CASSFRTGGADTEAFF. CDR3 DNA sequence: TGTGCCAGCAGTTTTAGGACAGGGGGCGCAGACACTGAAGCTTTCTTT.

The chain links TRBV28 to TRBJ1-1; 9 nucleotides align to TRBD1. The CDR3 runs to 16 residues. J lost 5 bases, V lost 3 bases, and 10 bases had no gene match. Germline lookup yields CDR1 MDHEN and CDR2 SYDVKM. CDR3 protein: CASSFYRGQEGTEAFF. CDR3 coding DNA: TGTGCCAGCAGTTTCTACAGGGGGCAGGAGGGGACTGAAGCTTTCTTT.

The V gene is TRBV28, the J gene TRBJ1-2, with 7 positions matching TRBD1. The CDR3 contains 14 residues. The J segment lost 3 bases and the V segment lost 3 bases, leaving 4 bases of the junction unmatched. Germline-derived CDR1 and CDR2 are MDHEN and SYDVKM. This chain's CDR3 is CASSLRQGDYGYTF. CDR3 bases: TGTGCCAGCAGTTTGCGACAGGGAGACTATGGCTACACCTTC.

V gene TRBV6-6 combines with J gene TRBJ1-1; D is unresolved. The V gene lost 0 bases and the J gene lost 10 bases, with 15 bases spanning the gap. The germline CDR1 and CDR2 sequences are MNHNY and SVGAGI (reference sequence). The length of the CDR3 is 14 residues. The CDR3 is CASSYSILGEGAFF. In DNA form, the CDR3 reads TGTGCCAGCAGTTACTCGATTCTCGGGGAGGGAGCTTTCTTT.

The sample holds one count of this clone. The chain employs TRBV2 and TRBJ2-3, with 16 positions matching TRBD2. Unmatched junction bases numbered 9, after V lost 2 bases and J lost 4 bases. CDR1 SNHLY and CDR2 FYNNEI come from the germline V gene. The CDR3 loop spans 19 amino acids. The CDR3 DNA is TGTGCCAGCAGTGAATTAGGGACTAGCGGGGGGGCGGGTTCAGATACGCAGTATTTT. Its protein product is CASSELGTSGGAGSDTQYF.